This passage covers 25 T cell receptor beta chains from one sample sequenced in a study of shared clonotypes between healthy human individuals. Profiled with immunoSEQ multiplex PCR; TCRdb holds only in-frame clones, not every one. This table holds fewer than 650,000 clones, around 81% found once. The sample was PBMCs. Receptors were obtained from a woman between 35 and 50 years old in good health. Some clones in this sample may be carry-over from other donors' samples.

The chain has TRBV29-1 and TRBJ2-3; maybe TRBD1 (6 bases). The germline V gene encodes CDR1 SQVTM and CDR2 ANQGSEA. The ends were cut back, 1 base at V and 0 bases at J, with 11 bases in the middle. This CDR3 has 15 amino acids. As DNA, the CDR3 is TGCAGCGTTGAAGTAGGGACAAAGAGCACAGATACGCAGTATTTT. Amino acid sequence: CSVEVGTKSTDTQYF.

This chain connects TRBV4-3 to TRBJ2-7; TRBD2 matches at 10 bases. V shed 1 base and J 4 bases; nucleotides not matched to a gene: 7. This CDR3 is built from 16 residues. The germline gives CDR1 LGHNA, CDR2 YSLEER. As DNA, the CDR3 is TGCGCCAGCAGCCAAGCCCTAGCGGGAGAATCGTACGAGCAGTACTTC. Translated: CASSQALAGESYEQYF.

The chain employs TRBV5-1 and TRBJ2-6; D gene uncertain. The CDR3 sequence is 16 residues long. Trimming took off 2 bases at V and 0 bases at J, with 9 bases between the two ends. Germline CDR1 is SGHRS and CDR2 is YFSETQ. CDR3 DNA sequence: TGCGCCAGCAGCTTCGGCTTCTCCTCTGGGGCCAACGTCCTGACTTTC. This sequence encodes CASSFGFSSGANVLTF.

The chain joins TRBV25-1 to TRBJ2-1, with TRBD2 matching over 7 bases. The CDR3 covers 17 residues. After removal of 4 bases from V and 4 bases from J, the junction contained 13 bases not matched to a gene. CDR1 is MGHDK and CDR2 is SYGVNS in the germline V gene. The CDR3 coding sequence is TGTGCCAGCAGTGCACACCCTAGCGGCCCCAATTACAATGAGCAGTTCTTC. As protein: CASSAHPSGPNYNEQFF.

This chain uses TRBV18 with TRBJ2-7; weak D call: TRBD1 (6 bases). The V end was cut by 3 bases, the J end by 1 base, with 19 bases between. Germline loops: CDR1 KGHSH, CDR2 LQKENI. CDR3 length: 17 amino acids. CDR3 coding DNA: TGTGCCAGCTCACCTAATCCCCTCAGGGGTGGGTCCTACGAGCAGTACTTC. Translated: CASSPNPLRGGSYEQYF.

This clone was found a few times. This chain links TRBV5-1 with TRBJ2-1; D perhaps matches TRBD2 (6 bases). Trimming cost V 5 bases and J 4 bases, with 16 bases left between them. The V gene's germline CDR1 is SGHRS and CDR2 YFSETQ. The CDR3 runs 15 residues. This CDR3 reads CASSRDSKPYNEQFF. The CDR3 coding sequence is TGCGCCAGCAGTCGGGACTCCAAACCTTACAATGAGCAGTTCTTC.

This clone was seen once. The rearrangement joins TRBV10-3 to TRBJ2-5, with TRBD1 identical over 10 bases. Germline V gives CDR1 ENHRY, CDR2 SYGVKD. The length of the CDR3 is 15 residues. V was pared by 6 bases and J by 5 bases, with 9 bases of the junction left unmatched. The DNA for the CDR3 is TGTGCCATCAGGGGACAGGGGACTGGTTCGGAGACCCAGTACTTC. This translates into CAIRGQGTGSETQYF.

This chain joins TRBV5-6 and TRBJ1-2, with D possibly TRBD1 on 6 matching bases. The V gene's germline CDR1 is SGHDT and CDR2 YYEEEE. The CDR3 has 14 amino acids. The ends were cut back, 3 bases at V and 4 bases at J, with 13 bases in the middle. The CDR3 region has the DNA TGTGCCAGCAGCTCCGCCGGGACAACCTATGGCTACACCTTC. Its translation: CASSSAGTTYGYTF.

The chain is built from TRBV7-6 and TRBJ2-3; TRBD2 is a possible D gene (5 bases). The CDR3 runs 16 residues. Germline V gives CDR1 SGHVS, CDR2 FNYEAQ. The V and J ends lost 4 bases and 4 bases respectively, with 18 bases between them. The CDR3 spells CASSSKTSFGADTQYF. The CDR3 region has the DNA TGTGCCAGCAGCTCCAAAACTAGTTTCGGGGCAGATACGCAGTATTTT. Using reference TRBV7-6 and TRBJ2-3 for the parts outside the CDR3, the full variable domain is GAGVSQSPRYKVTKRGQDVALRCDPISGHVSLYWYRQALGQGPEFLTYFNYEAQQDKSGLPNDRFSAERPEGSISTLTIQRTEQRDSAMYRCASSSKTSFGADTQYFGPGTRLTVL.

The chain links TRBV28 to TRBJ2-2; D is unclear. Trimming cost V 3 bases and J 3 bases, with 5 bases left between them. In germline, CDR1 is MDHEN, CDR2 SYDVKM. The CDR3 runs 13 residues. The CDR3 loop reads CASSFGHTGELFF. CDR3 coding DNA: TGTGCCAGCAGTTTCGGACACACCGGGGAGCTGTTTTTT.

The V gene is TRBV28, the J gene TRBJ1-2; TRBD1 agrees at 7 bases. Germline V lookup: CDR1 MDHEN, CDR2 SYDVKM. This CDR3 spans 11 amino acids. The J segment lost 3 bases and the V segment lost 8 bases, leaving 0 bases of the junction unmatched. The chain's CDR3 is CASGQDYGYTF. For the CDR3, the DNA is TGTGCCAGCGGACAGGACTATGGCTACACCTTC.

This clone appeared a single time. The chain links TRBV28 to TRBJ1-5; the D gene is possibly TRBD1 (5 bases). V shed 6 bases and J shed 4 bases, with 10 bases lying between them. The V gene's germline CDR1 is MDHEN and CDR2 SYDVKM. CDR3 length: 13 amino acids. This CDR3 is CASSDSLNQPQHF. The CDR3 DNA is TGTGCCAGCAGCGACAGCCTAAATCAGCCCCAGCATTTT.

This clone was seen ten or more times. Because the CDR3's place on the DNA is in doubt, the DNA is left out and the CDR3 is given as listed by TCRdb. The rearrangement joins TRBV4-3 to TRBJ1-2. In germline, CDR1 is LGHNA, CDR2 YSLEER. The length of the CDR3 is 15 amino acids, counting both ends. The CDR3 region is CASSQDRGWGPGSTF.

About this clone itself: The same CDR3 can be traced to other DNA sequences in this sample. V usage is TRBV11-1 and J usage is TRBJ2-5; 10 bases are shared with TRBD2. The germline CDR1 and CDR2 sequences are SGHAT and FQDESV (reference sequence). Trimming removed 5 bases from V and 5 bases from J; junction bases left unmatched: 8. The CDR3 spans 15 residues. In nucleotides, the CDR3 is TGTGCCAGCAGCGCCACTAGCGGGACGTTTGAGACCCAGTACTTC. Translated, it gives CASSATSGTFETQYF.

The rearrangement joins TRBV30 to TRBJ2-5; D unclear. V lost 5 bases, J lost 5 bases, and 9 bases lay in between. The germline V gene has CDR1 GTSNPN and CDR2 SVGIG (reference sequence). The CDR3 totals 11 residues. In nucleotides, the CDR3 is TGTGCCTGGGCCTTGGGGGAGACCCAGTACTTC. Protein: CAWALGETQYF.

The chain links TRBV7-9 to TRBJ2-1; D is ambiguous. Trimming pared 3 bases from V and 5 bases from J, leaving 14 bases between. CDR1 is SEHNR, CDR2 FQNEAQ, per germline (reference sequence). The CDR3 extends over 15 amino acids. CDR3 DNA: TGTGCCAGCAGCTTCTTACGGGCGGCCAACAATGAGCAGTTCTTC. As protein: CASSFLRAANNEQFF.

The chain uses TRBV4-1 and TRBJ2-2; D remains unclear. This CDR3 is built from 17 residues. V lost 1 base and J lost 0, with 12 bases in between. The germline gives CDR1 MGHRA, CDR2 YSYEKL. CDR3 nucleotides: TGCGCCAGCAGCCAAGGCCTTCTGCGGTCGAACACCGGGGAGCTGTTTTTT. As protein: CASSQGLLRSNTGELFF.

The V call is TRBV7-2, the J call TRBJ2-2; TRBD1 matches at 7 bases. Germline V lookup: CDR1 SGHTA, CDR2 FQGNSA. This CDR3 is built from 13 residues. The V segment lost 3 bases and the J segment 9 bases; nucleotides outside the gene matches: 4. The chain's CDR3 is CASSFYRGRELFF. The CDR3 region has the DNA TGTGCCAGCAGCTTCTACAGGGGCAGGGAGCTGTTTTTT.

V gene TRBV2 combines with J gene TRBJ2-2, with D unclear. V gave up 7 bases and J gave up 4 bases, with 10 bases separating them. The CDR3 length is 13 residues. Looked up from germline, CDR1 is SNHLY and CDR2 is FYNNEI. CDR3 loop: CASMSKFTGELFF. The DNA of the CDR3 is TGTGCCAGCATGTCAAAGTTCACCGGGGAGCTGTTTTTT.

The chain has TRBV6-6 and TRBJ1-1, with 7 bases identical to TRBD1. From germline, CDR1 is MNHNY and CDR2 SVGAGI (reference sequence). The CDR3 is made up of 15 amino acids. The V and J ends lost 8 bases and 1 base, in that order; junction bases with no gene match: 10. The CDR3 nucleotides are TGTGCCAGCGATTGGACAGGTCGGAGGAACACTGAAGCTTTCTTT. It specifies CASDWTGRRNTEAFF.

The V and J genes are TRBV7-9 and TRBJ2-2; 7 positions agree with TRBD1. The CDR3 loop spans 16 amino acids. With V trimmed by 8 bases and J by 5 bases, 14 bases remained unmatched. Germline V gives CDR1 SEHNR, CDR2 FQNEAQ (reference sequence). DNA of the CDR3: TGTGCCAGCGCGAGAAGAAGACAGGGCGAAACCGGGGAGCTGTTTTTT. It is translated as CASARRRQGETGELFF.

This clone was counted once. The chain combines TRBV28 with TRBJ1-4; D is possibly TRBD1 (6 bases). The CDR3 extends over 13 amino acids. The germline V gene encodes CDR1 MDHEN and CDR2 SYDVKM. V dropped 10 bases and J dropped 4 bases, with 13 bases sitting between them. The CDR3 nucleotides are TGTGCCATCAACAGGGCACTTAATGAAAAACTGTTTTTT. Its translation: CAINRALNEKLFF.

The chain combines TRBV7-9 with TRBJ1-1, with 9 positions matching TRBD1. Trimming at V came to 5 bases and at J to 11 bases, leaving 12 bases not matched to a gene. The CDR3 consists of 14 residues. CDR1 SEHNR and CDR2 FQNEAQ come from the germline V gene (reference sequence). The DNA for the CDR3 is TGTGCCAGCAGCCAGACGTGGGACAGGGAGGGTGCTTTCTTT. Residues: CASSQTWDREGAFF.

The sample holds a few counts of this clone. The chain is built from TRBV7-3 and TRBJ1-1, with 7 bases identical to TRBD1. After removal of 5 bases from V and 4 bases from J, the junction contained 7 bases not matched to a gene. The CDR3 spans 14 residues. Germline assignment: CDR1 SGHTA and CDR2 FQGTGA. The CDR3 coding sequence is TGTGCCAGCAGCCAACAAGGGACAGCCACTGAAGCTTTCTTT. Translation: CASSQQGTATEAFF.

J is TRBJ2-1 and V is TRBV7-8, with 11 nucleotides matching TRBD2. The V gene end was trimmed by 5 bases and the J gene end by 4 bases; junction bases not matched to a gene: 4. Germline V CDR1 and CDR2: SGHVS, FQNEAQ. The CDR3 contains 15 residues. CDR3 protein: CASSLGTSGYNEQFF. CDR3 coding DNA: TGTGCCAGCAGCCTCGGGACTAGCGGATACAATGAGCAGTTCTTC.